This T cell receptor (beta chain) was recovered during a study of cytomegalovirus exposure and HLA in healthy donors. Primers included in the PCR were 60 Vbeta and 13 Jbeta primers. Generated by immunoSEQ multiplex PCR, the TCRdb table keeps only in-frame clones and is missing some. The sample holds approximately 130,000 clones, approximately 75% seen once. Study findings and constraints: In a later analysis, DRB1 alleles had the most associated TCRs; HLA-C alleles the fewest. A later analysis reportedly found that, within productive TCRs, an Asian-associated ancestry cluster had fewer N-insertions than the mean observed across the approximately 690 donors. Most TCR beta V segments were productive about 87% or about 30% of the time in an earlier analysis.

On this clone: No antigen is known for it. Other DNA sequences of this sample code for an identical CDR3.

V lost 2 bases to trimming and J lost 2 bases; unmatched junction nucleotides: 9. Looked up from germline, CDR1 is SGHDT and CDR2 is YYEEEE. This CDR3 contains 16 residues. Input material: PBMCs. The sequence was obtained from a man aged 50 to 60 in good health and CMV-seropositive. The rearrangement joins TRBV5-6 to TRBJ1-1; 7 nucleotides match TRBD1. CDR3 bases: TGTGCCAGCAGCTTACGATGGGGACAGATAAACACTGAAGCTTTCTTT. Protein: CASSLRWGQINTEAFF.